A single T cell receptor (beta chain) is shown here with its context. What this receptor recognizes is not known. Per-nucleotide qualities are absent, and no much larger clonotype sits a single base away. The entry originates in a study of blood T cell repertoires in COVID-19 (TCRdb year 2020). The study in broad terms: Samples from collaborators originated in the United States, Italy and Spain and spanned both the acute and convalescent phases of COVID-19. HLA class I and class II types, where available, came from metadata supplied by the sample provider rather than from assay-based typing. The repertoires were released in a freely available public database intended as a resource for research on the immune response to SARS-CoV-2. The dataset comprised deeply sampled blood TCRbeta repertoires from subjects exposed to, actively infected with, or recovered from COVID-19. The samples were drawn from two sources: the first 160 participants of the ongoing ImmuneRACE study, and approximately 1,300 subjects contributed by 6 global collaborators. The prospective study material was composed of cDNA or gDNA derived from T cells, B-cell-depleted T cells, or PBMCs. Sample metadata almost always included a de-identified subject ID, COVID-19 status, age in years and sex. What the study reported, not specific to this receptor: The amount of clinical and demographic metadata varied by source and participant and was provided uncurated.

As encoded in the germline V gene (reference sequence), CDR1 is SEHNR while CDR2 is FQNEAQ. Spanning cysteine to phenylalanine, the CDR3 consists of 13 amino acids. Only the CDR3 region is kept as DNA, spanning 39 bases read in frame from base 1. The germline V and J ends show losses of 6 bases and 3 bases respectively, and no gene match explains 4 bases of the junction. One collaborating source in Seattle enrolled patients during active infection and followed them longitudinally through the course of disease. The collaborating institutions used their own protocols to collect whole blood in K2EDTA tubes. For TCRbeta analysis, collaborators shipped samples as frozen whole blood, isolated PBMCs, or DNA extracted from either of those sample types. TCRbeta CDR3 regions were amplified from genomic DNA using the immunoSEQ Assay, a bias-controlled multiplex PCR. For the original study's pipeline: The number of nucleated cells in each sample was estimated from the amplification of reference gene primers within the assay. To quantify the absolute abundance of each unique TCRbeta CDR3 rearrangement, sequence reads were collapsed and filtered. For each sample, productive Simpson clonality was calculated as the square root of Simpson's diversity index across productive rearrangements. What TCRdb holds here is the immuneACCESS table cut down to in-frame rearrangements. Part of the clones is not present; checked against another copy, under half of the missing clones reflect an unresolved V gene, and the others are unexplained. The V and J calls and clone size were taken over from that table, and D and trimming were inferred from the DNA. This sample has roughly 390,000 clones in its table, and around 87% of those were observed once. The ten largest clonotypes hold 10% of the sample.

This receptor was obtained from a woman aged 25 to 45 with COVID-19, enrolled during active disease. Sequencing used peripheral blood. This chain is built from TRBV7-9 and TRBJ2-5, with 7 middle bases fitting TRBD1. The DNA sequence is TGTGCCAGCAGTTATGACAGGGAAGAGACCCAGTACTTC. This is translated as CASSYDREETQYF.